Only one count was recorded for the clone carrying this T cell receptor (beta chain). Per germline, CDR1 MNHEY and CDR2 SVGAGI. This CDR3 is built from 10 residues. The V gene lost 8 bases and the J gene lost 13 bases, with 12 bases spanning the gap. This sample was included in a study of blood T cell repertoires in COVID-19. At the level of the study: Sites in the United States, Italy and Spain provided acute and convalescent COVID-19 samples.

The protocol was immunoSEQ multiplex PCR, while the TCRdb copy is restricted to in-frame clones and leaves out a portion. This sample has tens of thousands of clones; about 91% occur once, and the top ten carry approximately 2.8%. The J gene is TRBJ2-1, the V gene TRBV6-5; D uncertain. Sample: peripheral blood. The sequence was collected from a man over 45 with acute or convalescent COVID-19. The CDR3 DNA reads as TGTGCCAGCGGGTCGGGTCGACAGTTCTTC. Residues: CASGSGRQFF.